This is a list of T cell receptor beta chains from one sample in a study of radiotherapy plus CTLA-4 blockade in lung cancer. Only in-frame clones appear in the TCRdb table, and some are missing; sequencing was by immunoSEQ multiplex PCR. The sample includes about 66,000 clones, about 85% seen only once; the top ten take roughly 3.9%. The sequences come from peripheral blood, collected from a patient treated with radiotherapy plus ipilimumab. The receptor source for this set is a human donor with non-small cell lung cancer who had a partial response to radiotherapy plus ipilimumab. CDR3s include the opening cysteine and the closing phenylalanine or tryptophan. Each record gives: D gene, clone size, V gene, J gene, CDR3 protein, CDR3 DNA. The D gene is left open where the match is weak. Rows may omit the clone size; those that give it use once, few, many or a size class.

.	.	TRBV19	TRBJ2-1	CASSIGPSAKYNEQFF	TGTGCCAGTAGTATAGGACCTAGCGCGAAATACAATGAGCAGTTCTTC
TRBD1	.	TRBV7-9	TRBJ2-2	CASSWGTGGSGELFF	TGTGCCAGCAGCTGGGGGACAGGGGGTTCCGGGGAGCTGTTTTTT
.	few	TRBV6-1	TRBJ2-2	CASSGRGALMIGELFF	TGTGCCAGCAGTGGCAGGGGGGCGCTCATGATCGGGGAGCTGTTTTTT
.	.	TRBV28	TRBJ1-5	CASSFRQQGWQPQHF	TGTGCCAGCAGTTTCCGTCAGCAGGGATGGCAGCCCCAGCATTTT
.	.	TRBV6-6	TRBJ2-5	CASYSGTSKETQYF	TGTGCCAGCTATTCCGGGACAAGTAAGGAGACCCAGTACTTC
.	.	TRBV2	TRBJ1-3	CASSGQISGNTIYF	TGTGCCAGCAGCGGACAAATTTCTGGAAACACCATATATTTT
.	.	TRBV6-1	TRBJ1-2	CATAMGAAYNYGYTF	TGTGCCACAGCAATGGGAGCAGCCTACAACTATGGCTACACCTTC
TRBD1	few	TRBV5-6	TRBJ1-2	CASSPTGISGYTF	TGTGCCAGCAGCCCGACAGGGATAAGTGGCTACACCTTC
.	.	TRBV6-6	TRBJ1-1	CASSYEESTEAFF	TGTGCCAGCAGTTACGAGGAAAGCACTGAAGCTTTCTTT
.	.	TRBV5-1	TRBJ2-2	CASSLAGEDTGELFF	TGCGCCAGCAGCTTGGCGGGAGAAGATACCGGGGAGCTGTTTTTT